The 21 T cell receptor beta chains presented below share a single source sample, sequenced in a study of T cell changes during pregnancy in multiple sclerosis. The data were produced by immunoSEQ multiplex PCR, yet TCRdb's version contains in-frame clones alone and is incomplete. The sample holds tens of thousands of clones, 85% to 95% seen once. The material sequenced was peripheral blood, taken before pregnancy. These receptors originate from a female donor with multiple sclerosis, enrolled in a pregnancy study.

This sequence joins TRBV9 and TRBJ1-6; TRBD1 is a possible D gene (6 bases). The V gene's germline CDR1 is SGDLS and CDR2 YYNGEE. The CDR3 extends over 15 amino acids. V dropped 4 bases and J dropped 7 bases, with 15 bases sitting between them. CDR3 nucleotides: TGTGCCAGCAGCCGACCTACGACAGGAAATTCACCCCTCCACTTT. Its protein product is CASSRPTTGNSPLHF.

This clone has a handful of counts. This chain connects TRBV11-2 to TRBJ1-1; possibly TRBD1 for D (6 bases). The V gene lost 5 bases and the J gene lost 4 bases, with 17 bases spanning the gap. The CDR3 length is 15 residues. Germline CDR1 SGHAT, CDR2 FQNNGV. The CDR3 protein is CASSPGDLFSTEAFF. The CDR3 DNA is TGTGCCAGCAGCCCAGGGGACCTGTTTTCCACTGAAGCTTTCTTT. Variable domain in full (rest from reference TRBV11-2 and TRBJ1-1): EAGVAQSPRYKIIEKRQSVAFWCNPISGHATLYWYQQILGQGPKLLIQFQNNGVVDDSQLPKDRFSAERLKGVDSTLKIQPAKLEDSAVYLCASSPGDLFSTEAFFGQGTRLTVV.

On this clone itself: Likely a read error: the CDR3 ends without its conserved phenylalanine or tryptophan. V usage is TRBV28 and J usage is TRBJ2-7; D remains ambiguous. Trimming removed 7 bases at V and 3 bases at J, with 16 bases between. CDR3 length: 14 amino acids. Germline loops: CDR1 MDHEN, CDR2 SYDVKM. The CDR3 here is CASTPQIGVYEQYL. The CDR3 DNA reads TGTGCCAGCACCCCTCAGATTGGAGTCTACGAGCAGTACCTC.

This clone was observed once. This chain links TRBV5-1 with TRBJ2-2; no clear D gene. Trimming left V 0 bases short and J 0 bases short, with 6 bases between. The CDR3 covers 15 residues. Germline V gives CDR1 SGHRS, CDR2 YFSETQ. This CDR3 reads CASSLVASNTGELFF. In DNA, the CDR3 is TGCGCCAGCAGCTTGGTGGCTTCGAACACCGGGGAGCTGTTTTTT.

The rearrangement uses TRBV19 and TRBJ1-2; weak D call: TRBD1 (6 bases). V lost 0 bases to trimming and J lost 2 bases, with 7 bases between them. The CDR3 runs 14 residues. Germline values: CDR1 LNHDA, CDR2 SQIVND (reference sequence). The CDR3 DNA reads TGTGCCAGTAGTATAGACAGGGGAAACTATGGCTACACCTTC. Translating it yields CASSIDRGNYGYTF.

This rearrangement joins TRBV14 to TRBJ1-1; D may be TRBD1 (5 bases). The CDR3 covers 15 residues. Trimming shortened V by 4 bases and J by 4 bases, and 16 bases separated the two germline ends. Per germline, CDR1 SGHDN and CDR2 FVKESK. For the CDR3, the DNA is TGTGCCAGCAGCCTCCAGTCCACGGGGGGCACTGAAGCTTTCTTT. This sequence encodes CASSLQSTGGTEAFF.

V and J are TRBV19 and TRBJ1-2, with TRBD1 as a possible D gene (5 bases). Trimming removed 3 bases at V and 4 bases at J, with 15 bases between. The CDR3 contains 15 residues. Looked up from germline, CDR1 is LNHDA and CDR2 is SQIVND (reference sequence). CDR3 residues: CASSIGPGGSYGYTF. The CDR3 bases are TGTGCCAGTAGTATCGGACCGGGGGGATCCTATGGCTACACCTTC.

V usage is TRBV7-9 and J usage is TRBJ1-2; D gene ambiguous. CDR3 length equals 12 residues. V was pared by 3 bases and J by 1 base, with 3 bases between. Germline CDR1 is SEHNR and CDR2 is FQNEAQ (reference sequence). The CDR3 here is CASSFVNYGYTF. CDR3 nucleotide sequence: TGTGCCAGCAGCTTCGTTAACTATGGCTACACCTTC. Supplemented by reference TRBV7-9 and TRBJ1-2, the full variable domain reads DTGVSQNPRHKITKRGQNVTFRCDPISEHNRLYWYRQTLGQGPEFLTYFQNEAQLEKSRLLSDRFSAERPKGSFSTLEIQRTEQGDSAMYLCASSFVNYGYTFGSGTRLTVV.

The chain couples TRBV5-1 to TRBJ2-5; the D is unclear. Germline V gives CDR1 SGHRS, CDR2 YFSETQ. This CDR3 has 14 amino acids. V was pared by 2 bases and J by 5 bases, with 13 bases between. The CDR3 DNA is TGCGCCAGCAGCTTCACGGTTACCGCTGAGACCCAGTACTTC. Its protein product is CASSFTVTAETQYF.

The chain has TRBV16 and TRBJ1-1; 8 bases are a match to TRBD1. Germline V gene data show CDR1 as KGHSY and CDR2 as FQNENV. This CDR3 is 15 amino acids long. J lost 5 bases, V lost 0 bases, and 5 bases had no gene match. DNA of the CDR3: TGTGCCAGCAGCCAATCGCAGGGGGCGATGACTGAAGCTTTCTTT. Translation gives CASSQSQGAMTEAFF.

The genes are TRBV4-1 and TRBJ2-3, with TRBD2 as a possible D gene (6 bases). Germline loops: CDR1 MGHRA, CDR2 YSYEKL. V was cut by 2 bases and J by 0 bases, with 12 bases left in between. The CDR3 extends over 16 amino acids. This CDR3 is CASSQQGLPSTDTQYF. The CDR3 nucleotides are TGCGCCAGCAGCCAACAAGGACTACCTAGCACAGATACGCAGTATTTT.

This clone showed up just once. The rearrangement uses TRBV9 and TRBJ2-5; 11 positions match TRBD1. The V and J ends lost 2 bases and 9 bases, in that order; junction bases with no gene match: 9. The CDR3 length is 15 residues. Germline V gives CDR1 SGDLS, CDR2 YYNGEE. The CDR3 loop reads CASSVRDRGIGAQYF. The CDR3 bases are TGTGCCAGCAGCGTTAGGGACAGGGGGATTGGGGCCCAGTACTTC.

The chain joins TRBV29-1 to TRBJ2-2; 8 bases agree with TRBD2. This CDR3 contains 13 residues. The J segment lost 4 bases and the V segment lost 7 bases, leaving 5 bases of the junction unmatched. The V gene's germline CDR1 is SQVTM and CDR2 ANQGSEA. DNA of the CDR3: TGCAGCGGGCGACTAGCGATCACCGGGGAGCTGTTTTTT. Encoded protein: CSGRLAITGELFF.

This clone was observed a single time. The chain recombines TRBV6-4 with TRBJ2-5; tentative D call: TRBD2 (7 bases). Germline CDR1 is MRHNA and CDR2 is SNTAGT. The V and J ends lost 3 bases and 5 bases respectively, with 16 bases between them. The CDR3 runs 15 residues. The DNA for the CDR3 is TGTGCCAGCAGTGAGAAGGGGGGGGGCAGCGAGACCCAGTACTTC. It codes for CASSEKGGGSETQYF.

The chain couples TRBV27 to TRBJ1-2; the D gene is possibly TRBD1 (6 bases). The V gene's germline CDR1 is MNHEY and CDR2 SMNVEV (reference sequence). V shed 6 bases and J shed 2 bases, with 16 bases lying between them. The CDR3 totals 15 residues. The CDR3 sequence is CASSPSTTGNYGYTF. CDR3 in DNA: TGTGCCAGCAGCCCATCCACGACAGGCAACTATGGCTACACCTTC.

V and J are TRBV7-6 and TRBJ2-4, with D possibly matching TRBD2 (5 bases). The ends were cut back, 5 bases at V and 3 bases at J, with 14 bases in the middle. This CDR3 spans 15 amino acids. The germline gives CDR1 SGHVS, CDR2 FNYEAQ. This CDR3 is CASSQRGAGKNIQYF. CDR3 coding DNA: TGTGCCAGCAGCCAACGGGGAGCCGGCAAAAACATTCAGTACTTC. The complete variable domain, with remaining parts taken from reference TRBV7-6 and TRBJ2-4, reads GAGVSQSPRYKVTKRGQDVALRCDPISGHVSLYWYRQALGQGPEFLTYFNYEAQQDKSGLPNDRFSAERPEGSISTLTIQRTEQRDSAMYRCASSQRGAGKNIQYFGAGTRLSVL.

The V gene is TRBV5-1, the J gene TRBJ2-1, with D unresolved. Germline CDR1 reads SGHRS; CDR2 reads YFSETQ. CDR3 size: 15 residues. The ends were cut back, 3 bases at V and 2 bases at J, with 12 bases in the middle. The CDR3 region has the DNA TGCGCCAGCAGCTCCTCAACACAGCCCTACAATGAGCAGTTCTTC. Protein sequence: CASSSSTQPYNEQFF.

This sequence joins TRBV7-2 and TRBJ2-2, with D maybe TRBD1 (6 bases). The V and J ends lost 4 bases and 3 bases respectively, with 9 bases between them. CDR1 and CDR2 from the germline V gene are SGHTA and FQGNSA. There are 14 residues in the CDR3. The CDR3 reads CASSSTGYTGELFF. The CDR3 DNA reads as TGTGCCAGCAGCTCTACAGGGTACACCGGGGAGCTGTTTTTT.

CDR3 sequence: CASSETGTGGWETQYF. For the CDR3, the DNA is TGTGCCAGCAGCGAGACCGGGACAGGGGGGTGGGAGACCCAGTACTTC. The chain recombines TRBV9 with TRBJ2-5; 11 bases match TRBD1. Germline loops: CDR1 SGDLS, CDR2 YYNGEE. The CDR3 consists of 16 residues. V shed 3 bases, J shed 5 bases, and the junction held 9 bases outside the gene matches.

This rearrangement joins TRBV29-1 to TRBJ1-3; D remains ambiguous. The CDR3 length is 13 residues. Deletions cut 4 bases from V and 0 bases from J, with 7 bases between. CDR1 and CDR2 from the germline V gene are SQVTM and ANQGSEA. The CDR3: CSVGRDSGNTIYF. The CDR3 region has the DNA TGCAGCGTTGGACGGGACTCTGGAAACACCATATATTTT.

The rearrangement links TRBV6-5 to TRBJ1-1; possible D gene TRBD1, 6 bases. Germline-derived CDR1 and CDR2 are MNHEY and SVGAGI. CDR3 size: 15 residues. Trimming removed 5 bases at V and 1 base at J, with 14 bases between. The CDR3, as DNA: TGTGCCAGCAGTGCCACAGGGACGGGGAACACTGAAGCTTTCTTT. This codes for CASSATGTGNTEAFF.